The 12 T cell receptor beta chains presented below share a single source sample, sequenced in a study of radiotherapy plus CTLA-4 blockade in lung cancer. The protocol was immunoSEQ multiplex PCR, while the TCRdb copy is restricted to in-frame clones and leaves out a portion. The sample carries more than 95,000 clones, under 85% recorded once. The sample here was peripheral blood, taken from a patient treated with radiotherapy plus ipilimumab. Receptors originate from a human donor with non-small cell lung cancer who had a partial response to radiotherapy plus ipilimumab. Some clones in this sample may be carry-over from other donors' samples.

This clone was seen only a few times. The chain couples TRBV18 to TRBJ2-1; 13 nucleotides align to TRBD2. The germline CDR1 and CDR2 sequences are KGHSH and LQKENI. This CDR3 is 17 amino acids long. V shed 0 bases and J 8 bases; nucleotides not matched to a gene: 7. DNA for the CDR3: TGTGCCAGCTCACCACCTCGACTAGCGGGGGGCCGCCATGAGCAGTTCTTC. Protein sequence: CASSPPRLAGGRHEQFF.

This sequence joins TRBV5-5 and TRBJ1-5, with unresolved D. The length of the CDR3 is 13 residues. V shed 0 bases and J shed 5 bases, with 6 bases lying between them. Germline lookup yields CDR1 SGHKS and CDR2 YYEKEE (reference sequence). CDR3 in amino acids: CASSLGSYQPQHF. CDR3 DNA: TGTGCCAGCAGCTTGGGCAGTTATCAGCCCCAGCATTTT.

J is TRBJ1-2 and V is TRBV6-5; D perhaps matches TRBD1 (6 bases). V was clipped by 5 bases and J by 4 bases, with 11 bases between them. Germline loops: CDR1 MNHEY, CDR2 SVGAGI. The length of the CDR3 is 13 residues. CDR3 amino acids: CASSPQQGYGYTF. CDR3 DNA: TGTGCCAGCAGTCCCCAACAGGGCTATGGCTACACCTTC.

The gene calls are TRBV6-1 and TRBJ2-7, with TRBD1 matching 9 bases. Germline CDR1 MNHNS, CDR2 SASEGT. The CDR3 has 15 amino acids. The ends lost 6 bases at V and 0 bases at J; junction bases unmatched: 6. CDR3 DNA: TGTGCCAGCAGGGGACAGGGTACGTCCTCCTACGAGCAGTACTTC. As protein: CASRGQGTSSYEQYF.

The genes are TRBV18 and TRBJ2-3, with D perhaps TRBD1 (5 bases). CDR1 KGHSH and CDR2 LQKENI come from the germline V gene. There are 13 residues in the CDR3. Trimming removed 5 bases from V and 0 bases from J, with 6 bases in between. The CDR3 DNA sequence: TGTGCCAGCTCAGGGGCTAGCACAGATACGCAGTATTTT. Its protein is CASSGASTDTQYF.

The CDR3 DNA is TGTGCCAGCAGCTCGGACAGGGGTAACTACGAGCAGTACTTC. Translating it yields CASSSDRGNYEQYF. The chain is built from TRBV11-2 and TRBJ2-7; 9 bases align to TRBD1. This CDR3 contains 14 residues. V dropped 4 bases and J dropped 3; count of bases not matched to a gene: 4. Germline V gene sequence: CDR1 SGHAT, CDR2 FQNNGV.

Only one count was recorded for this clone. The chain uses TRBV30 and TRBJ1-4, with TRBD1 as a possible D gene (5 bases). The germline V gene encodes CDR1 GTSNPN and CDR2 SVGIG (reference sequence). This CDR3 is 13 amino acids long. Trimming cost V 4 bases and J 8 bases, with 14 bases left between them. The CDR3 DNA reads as TGTGCCTGGAATGCAGGGTGGACGGAAAAACTGTTTTTT. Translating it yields CAWNAGWTEKLFF.

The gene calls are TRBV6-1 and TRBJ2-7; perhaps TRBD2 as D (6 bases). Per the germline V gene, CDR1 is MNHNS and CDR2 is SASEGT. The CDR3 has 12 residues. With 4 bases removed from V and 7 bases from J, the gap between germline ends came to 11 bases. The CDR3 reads CASSVAGREQYF. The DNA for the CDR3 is TGTGCCAGCAGTGTGGCGGGGAGAGAGCAGTACTTC.

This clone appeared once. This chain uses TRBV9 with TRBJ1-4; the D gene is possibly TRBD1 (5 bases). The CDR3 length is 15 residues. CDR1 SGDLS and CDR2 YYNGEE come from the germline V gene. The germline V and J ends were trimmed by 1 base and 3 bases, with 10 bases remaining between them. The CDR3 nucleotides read TGTGCCAGCAGCGTACTTTCCAGGGCTAATGAAAAACTGTTTTTT. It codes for CASSVLSRANEKLFF.

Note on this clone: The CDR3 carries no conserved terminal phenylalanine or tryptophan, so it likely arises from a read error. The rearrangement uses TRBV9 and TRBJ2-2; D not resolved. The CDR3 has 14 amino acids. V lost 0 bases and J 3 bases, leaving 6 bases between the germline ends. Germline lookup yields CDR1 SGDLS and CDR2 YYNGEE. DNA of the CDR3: TGTGCCAGCAGCGTAGTGCCAGACACCGGGGAGCTGTTTTGT. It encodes CASSVVPDTGELFC.

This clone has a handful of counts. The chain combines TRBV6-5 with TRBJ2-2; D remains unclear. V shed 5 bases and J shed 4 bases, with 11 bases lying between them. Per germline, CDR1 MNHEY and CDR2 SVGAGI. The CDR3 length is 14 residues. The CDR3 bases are TGTGCCAGCAGTGAAATGGTCGGCACCGGGGAGCTGTTTTTT. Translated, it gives CASSEMVGTGELFF.

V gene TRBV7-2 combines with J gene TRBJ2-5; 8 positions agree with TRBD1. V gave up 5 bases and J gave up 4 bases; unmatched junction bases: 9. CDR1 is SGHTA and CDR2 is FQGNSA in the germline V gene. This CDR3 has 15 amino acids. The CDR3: CASSPGTGGSETQYF. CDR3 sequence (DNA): TGTGCCAGCAGCCCGGGGACAGGAGGTTCAGAGACCCAGTACTTC.